The 2 T cell receptor beta chains below come from one sample, sequenced in a study of T cell responses to AZD1222 COVID-19 vaccine. The protocol was immunoSEQ multiplex PCR, while the TCRdb copy is restricted to in-frame clones and leaves out a portion. The table records around 140,000 clones, about 89% of them present only once. The specimen comprised peripheral blood, sampled 28 days after the second dose of the MenACWY control vaccine. These receptor sequences come from an adult who received the MenACWY meningococcal vaccine as a control.

The chain is built from TRBV6-5 and TRBJ2-7; 12 bases fit TRBD2. Trimming at V came to 7 bases and at J to 3 bases, leaving 4 bases not matched to a gene. The germline CDR1 and CDR2 sequences are MNHEY and SVGAGI. The CDR3 length is 14 residues. CDR3 bases: TGTGCCAGCACCCCGACTAGCGGGAGCTACGAGCAGTACTTC. Translated: CASTPTSGSYEQYF.

This clone was recorded a few times. The rearrangement joins TRBV5-5 to TRBJ2-7; 10 nucleotides align to TRBD2. J gave up 7 bases and V 4 bases, and 8 bases lay outside the gene matches. The CDR3 sequence is 14 residues long. Germline lookup yields CDR1 SGHKS and CDR2 YYEKEE (reference sequence). The CDR3 spells CASSVTSGPGEQYF. Written as DNA, the CDR3 is TGTGCCAGCAGCGTGACTAGCGGGCCGGGGGAGCAGTACTTC.